One sample yielded the 20 T cell receptor beta chains listed below, sequenced in a study of cytomegalovirus exposure and HLA in healthy donors (dated by TCRdb to the late 2010s). The library was obtained by the immunoSEQ multiplex PCR assay. A mixture of 60 forward primers for TCR Vbeta segments and 13 reverse primers for TCR Jbeta segments was used in the multiplex PCR. In TCRdb, the immuneACCESS table is reduced to in-frame sequences with V and J assigned. These tables do not hold every clone; where another copy was compared, an unresolved V gene accounts for under half, and the others remain unexplained. The sample data list fewer than 80,000 clones, and roughly 75% of these were observed just once. The top ten constitute 5% to 6.5% of the sample. Sequencing was done on a sample of PBMCs. The source is a woman aged 25 to 39 in good health and CMV-seronegative.

The chain combines TRBV9 with TRBJ2-5; a weak D match, TRBD1 (6 bases). The CDR3 sequence is 16 residues long. The germline V gene encodes CDR1 SGDLS and CDR2 YYNGEE. V gave up 1 base and J gave up 1 base, with 14 bases separating them. The CDR3 is CASSVSDRPIQETQYF. The DNA of the CDR3 is TGTGCCAGCAGCGTATCCGACAGGCCGATCCAAGAGACCCAGTACTTC.

CDR3 DNA sequence: TGTGCCAGCAGCCGAGGGACATTAGAGACCCAGTACTTC. This translates into CASSRGTLETQYF. This chain connects TRBV14 to TRBJ2-5, with D possibly matching TRBD1 (6 bases). Trimming took 4 bases from V and 4 from J, leaving 10 bases between them. In germline, CDR1 is SGHDN, CDR2 FVKESK. This CDR3 is 13 amino acids long.

The V call is TRBV6-1, the J call TRBJ1-1; D possibly corresponds to TRBD1 (6 bases). The germline CDR1 and CDR2 sequences are MNHNS and SASEGT. The CDR3 has 13 residues. V lost 6 bases and J lost 8, with 16 bases in between. The CDR3 sequence: CASSLTGWEEAFF. CDR3 in DNA: TGTGCCAGCAGCCTAACAGGGTGGGAAGAAGCTTTCTTT.

The genes are TRBV5-4 and TRBJ2-7; TRBD2 matches 7 bases. Germline lookup yields CDR1 SGHNT and CDR2 YYREEE (reference sequence). V gave up 4 bases and J gave up 7 bases; unmatched junction bases: 14. The CDR3 length is 15 residues. The CDR3, as DNA: TGTGCCAGCAGCCGGGTTGCGGGAGTCCTGGGGGAGCAGTACTTC. This codes for CASSRVAGVLGEQYF.

The chain joins TRBV30 to TRBJ1-1, with D unresolved. V lost 0 bases to trimming and J lost 1 base, with 9 bases between them. The CDR3 is 14 amino acids. Per germline, CDR1 GTSNPN and CDR2 SVGIG (reference sequence). The CDR3, as DNA: TGTGCCTGGAGTGTAGGGAGAACGAACACTGAAGCTTTCTTT. This translates into CAWSVGRTNTEAFF.

The rearrangement links TRBV6-6 to TRBJ2-7; 8 nucleotides match TRBD2. The V gene's germline CDR1 is MNHNY and CDR2 SVGAGI (reference sequence). The CDR3 sequence is 15 residues long. V shed 0 bases and J 12 bases; nucleotides not matched to a gene: 13. CDR3 in amino acids: CASSYSGETSVRLYV. The CDR3 DNA sequence: TGTGCCAGCAGTTACTCGGGGGAGACTAGCGTCAGGCTGTACGTC.

The chain uses TRBV5-8 and TRBJ1-1; a weak D match, TRBD1 (5 bases). Germline CDR1 SGHTS, CDR2 YDEGEE. The CDR3 is made up of 13 amino acids. V lost 4 bases to trimming and J lost 4 bases, with 11 bases between them. CDR3 sequence reads: CASSMQGSTEAFF. The CDR3 nucleotides read TGTGCCAGCAGCATGCAGGGTTCCACTGAAGCTTTCTTT. Full variable domain (outside the CDR3, taken from reference TRBV5-8 and TRBJ1-1): EAGVTQSPTHLIKTRGQQATLRCSPISGHTSVYWYQQALGLGLQFLLWYDEGEERNRGNFPPRFSGRQFPNYSSELNVNALELEDSALYLCASSMQGSTEAFFGQGTRLTVV.

The chain recombines TRBV5-1 with TRBJ2-7, with 10 nucleotides matching TRBD1. Per germline, CDR1 SGHRS and CDR2 YFSETQ. CDR3 length: 14 amino acids. Unmatched junction bases numbered 6, after V lost 4 bases and J lost 5 bases. The CDR3 region has the DNA TGCGCCAGCAGCCATCCGACAGGGGGCAACGAGCAGTACTTC. Translation gives CASSHPTGGNEQYF.

V usage is TRBV29-1 and J usage is TRBJ1-4; D call uncertain. CDR1 is SQVTM and CDR2 is ANQGSEA in the germline V gene. Between the trimmed V and J ends, which lost 6 bases and 7 bases, there was a span of 9 bases. The CDR3 extends over 11 amino acids. The CDR3 reads CSVRAPEKLFF. As DNA, the CDR3 is TGCAGCGTGAGGGCTCCTGAAAAACTGTTTTTT. The whole variable domain, remainder taken from reference TRBV29-1 and TRBJ1-4, is SAVISQKPSRDICQRGTSLTIQCQVDSQVTMMFWYRQQPGQSLTLIATANQGSEATYESGFVIDKFPISRPNLTFSTLTVSNMSPEDSSIYLCSVRAPEKLFFGSGTQLSVL.

The CDR3 sequence is CASSLAGNTGELFF. The CDR3 DNA reads as TGTGCCAGCAGCCTGGCAGGGAACACCGGGGAGCTGTTTTTT. The chain is built from TRBV5-5 and TRBJ2-2, with no clear D. With 4 bases removed from V and 1 base from J, the gap between germline ends came to 8 bases. Germline V gives CDR1 SGHKS, CDR2 YYEKEE (reference sequence). This CDR3 contains 14 residues.

The chain uses TRBV19 and TRBJ2-2; TRBD1 matches at 7 bases. This CDR3 comprises 15 residues. The V segment lost 6 bases and the J segment 0 bases; nucleotides outside the gene matches: 4. Germline CDR1 reads LNHDA; CDR2 reads SQIVND (reference sequence). CDR3 DNA sequence: TGTGCCAGTAGCAGACAGGGAGCGAACACCGGGGAGCTGTTTTTT. Amino acids: CASSRQGANTGELFF. Based on the CDR3 plus reference TRBV19 and TRBJ2-2, the full variable domain is DGGITQSPKYLFRKEGQNVTLSCEQNLNHDAMYWYRQDPGQGLRLIYYSQIVNDFQKGDIAEGYSVSREKKESFPLTVTSAQKNPTAFYLCASSRQGANTGELFFGEGSRLTVL.

The gene calls are TRBV9 and TRBJ2-5; weak D call: TRBD2 (5 bases). The CDR3 runs to 12 residues. Germline CDR1 reads SGDLS; CDR2 reads YYNGEE. Trimming removed 5 bases at V and 5 bases at J, with 10 bases between. The CDR3 protein is CASRSSGETQYF. The CDR3 DNA is TGTGCCAGCAGGAGCTCGGGGGAGACCCAGTACTTC.

The V call is TRBV10-3, the J call TRBJ1-2; TRBD1 agrees at 7 bases. Per germline, CDR1 ENHRY and CDR2 SYGVKD. The CDR3 contains 13 residues. After removal of 6 bases from V and 8 bases from J, the junction contained 9 bases not matched to a gene. CDR3 DNA: TGTGCCATCAGACCCCGGACAGGAGAAGGCTACACCTTC. Translated, it gives CAIRPRTGEGYTF.

The CDR3 nucleotides read TGTGCCAGCACTCCTCTAGCGGGTTCTTACAATGAGCAGTTCTTC. Translation: CASTPLAGSYNEQFF. The J gene is TRBJ2-1, the V gene TRBV6-5, with TRBD2 matching over 8 bases. This CDR3 has 15 residues. J gave up 4 bases and V 7 bases, and 9 bases lay outside the gene matches. From germline, CDR1 is MNHEY and CDR2 SVGAGI.

The chain links TRBV28 to TRBJ1-6; no reliable D call. Per the germline V gene, CDR1 is MDHEN and CDR2 is SYDVKM. The CDR3 sequence is 12 residues long. The ends were cut back, 5 bases at V and 5 bases at J, with 4 bases in the middle. CDR3 in DNA: TGTGCCAGCAGTCCCAATAATTCACCCCTCCACTTT. As protein: CASSPNNSPLHF.

The chain joins TRBV19 to TRBJ2-4; 14 bases line up with TRBD2. Germline V lookup: CDR1 LNHDA, CDR2 SQIVND (reference sequence). This CDR3 contains 20 residues. V was pared by 5 bases and J by 1 base, with 13 bases of the junction left unmatched. CDR3 bases: TGTGCCAGTAGTCCATTGACTAGCGGGAGGGCCTCTCTGGCCAAAAACATTCAGTACTTC. It yields the protein CASSPLTSGRASLAKNIQYF.

This clone was seen a few times. A much bigger clone sits one base away, suggesting this may be a read error. The CDR3 DNA reads TGTGCCTGGGGCGCAGGGGCCCCTGAAGCTTTCTTT. It is translated as CAWGAGAPEAFF. This chain links TRBV30 with TRBJ1-1; D may be TRBD1 (6 bases). The CDR3 consists of 12 residues. Germline-derived CDR1 and CDR2 are GTSNPN and SVGIG (reference sequence). Trimming cost V 5 bases and J 6 bases, with 13 bases left between them.

This clone was seen more than once but under ten times. This sequence joins TRBV6-5 and TRBJ1-1; TRBD1 agrees at 9 bases. Germline assignment: CDR1 MNHEY and CDR2 SVGAGI. The CDR3 loop spans 15 amino acids. Germline trimming cut 6 bases from V and 5 bases from J; bases unmatched to any gene: 10. DNA of the CDR3: TGTGCCAGCAGAAATTACCGGGACAGGGATACTGAAGCTTTCTTT. Amino acids: CASRNYRDRDTEAFF.

The chain joins TRBV6-5 to TRBJ1-2; 8 bases are shared with TRBD1. The CDR3 loop spans 11 amino acids. Trimming removed 9 bases from V and 8 bases from J; junction bases left unmatched: 5. Per germline, CDR1 MNHEY and CDR2 SVGAGI. CDR3 loop: CASNDRGGYTF. The CDR3 DNA reads TGTGCCAGTAATGACAGGGGCGGCTACACCTTC.

This clone came up a few times. In DNA, the CDR3 is TGTGCCAGCAGTCAATCGGGGTACAACACCGGGGAGCTGTTTTTT. Protein sequence: CASSQSGYNTGELFF. The rearrangement joins TRBV27 to TRBJ2-2, with a weak D call TRBD2 (5 bases). Trimming took 5 bases from V and 2 from J, leaving 12 bases between them. The length of the CDR3 is 15 residues. CDR1 is MNHEY, CDR2 SMNVEV, per germline (reference sequence).